The following is a T cell receptor (beta chain) sequence with its context. No antigen is known for it. The protocol was immunoSEQ multiplex PCR, while the TCRdb copy is restricted to in-frame clones and leaves out a portion. The sample has about 8,000 clones, less than 75% seen once. This sample is drawn from a study of brain T cells in children with intractable seizures. Study-level findings and limits: Only CDR3 sequence similarity suggested viral specificity, without known HCMV serostatus. Among the top 50 brain clones were public and private clonotypes.

V was cut by 4 bases and J by 2 bases, with 11 bases left in between. This CDR3 is 14 amino acids long. Germline V gene sequence: CDR1 SGHRS, CDR2 YFSETQ. Surgery cases with the highest brain T cell transcript signatures were chosen for sequencing. Patients received at least one anti-epileptic drug before surgery. This receptor was taken from a boy in the first two years of life with tuberous sclerosis and intractable seizures. The material sequenced was resected brain tissue, taken at surgery. The chain employs TRBV5-1 and TRBJ2-3, with a weak D call TRBD2 (5 bases). The CDR3 reads CASSPGLITDTQYF. In DNA, the CDR3 is TGCGCCAGCAGCCCTGGACTCATCACAGATACGCAGTATTTT. The variable domain in full, with the rest retrieved from reference TRBV5-1 and TRBJ2-3, is KAGVTQTPRYLIKTRGQQVTLSCSPISGHRSVSWYQQTPGQGLQFLFEYFSETQRNKGNFPGRFSGRQFSNSRSEMNVSTLELGDSALYLCASSPGLITDTQYFGPGTRLTVL.